The 25 T cell receptor beta chains below were found in one sample sequenced in a study of cytomegalovirus exposure and HLA in healthy donors. Use of 60 Vbeta and 13 Jbeta primers characterized the PCR. Produced via immunoSEQ multiplex PCR; TCRdb's table is partial and in-frame only. The repertoire holds roughly 110,000 clones, with around 70% as singletons. Material: PBMCs. These receptors originate from a boy between 5 and 17 years old in good health and CMV-seronegative.

This clone was counted only a few times. The CDR3 is CASSQAGDLSYEQYF. The CDR3 nucleotides are TGTGCCAGCAGCCAAGCAGGGGACCTGTCCTACGAGCAGTACTTC. The chain employs TRBV4-2 and TRBJ2-7, with D possibly matching TRBD1 (6 bases). This CDR3 is 15 amino acids long. Trimming took 1 base from V and 1 from J, leaving 11 bases between them. Germline V gives CDR1 LGHNA, CDR2 YNFKEQ.

This clone has just a few counts. The V gene is TRBV5-1, the J gene TRBJ1-3; 7 nucleotides align to TRBD1. Germline values: CDR1 SGHRS, CDR2 YFSETQ. The V gene end was trimmed by 4 bases and the J gene end by 0 bases; junction bases not matched to a gene: 7. The CDR3 covers 16 residues. The CDR3 DNA reads TGCGCCAGCAGCGGCCCGGGACAGACCTCTGGAAACACCATATATTTT. Its protein product is CASSGPGQTSGNTIYF.

This rearrangement joins TRBV2 to TRBJ2-2; D perhaps matches TRBD1 (6 bases). Germline assignment: CDR1 SNHLY and CDR2 FYNNEI. The CDR3 length is 12 residues. V was shortened by 7 bases and J by 4 bases, with 7 bases between the two germline ends. CDR3 DNA sequence: TGTGCCAGCAACAGGGCCACCGGGGAGCTGTTTTTT. Protein: CASNRATGELFF.

The chain recombines TRBV10-3 with TRBJ1-2, with 7 bases aligning to TRBD1. V dropped 2 bases and J dropped 6; count of bases not matched to a gene: 3. CDR3 length: 13 amino acids. CDR1 is ENHRY, CDR2 SYGVKD, per germline. The CDR3 DNA reads TGTGCCATCAGTGAGAAGGGGGCGGATGGCTACACCTTC. This translates into CAISEKGADGYTF.

V is TRBV30 and J is TRBJ1-1; D remains unclear. This CDR3 has 14 residues. The ends were cut back, 3 bases at V and 5 bases at J, with 16 bases in the middle. Looked up from germline, CDR1 is GTSNPN and CDR2 is SVGIG (reference sequence). This chain's CDR3 is CAWRTRGRWTEAFF. The CDR3 nucleotides read TGTGCCTGGAGGACTCGCGGGCGCTGGACTGAAGCTTTCTTT.

The chain has TRBV7-8 and TRBJ2-3; D possibly corresponds to TRBD1 (6 bases). The CDR3 is 13 residues long. Germline V gene lookup returns CDR1 SGHVS and CDR2 FQNEAQ. The V gene lost 5 bases and the J gene lost 2 bases, with 8 bases spanning the gap. CDR3 amino acids: CASSPGVTDTQYF. The CDR3, as DNA: TGTGCCAGCAGCCCAGGGGTCACAGATACGCAGTATTTT.

The chain carries TRBV6-5 and TRBJ2-7; D is possibly TRBD1 (6 bases). The CDR3 loop spans 12 amino acids. V lost 5 bases, J lost 2 bases, and 7 bases lay in between. Per the germline V gene, CDR1 is MNHEY and CDR2 is SVGAGI. CDR3: CASSRTAYEQYF. CDR3 DNA sequence: TGTGCCAGCAGTCGGACAGCCTACGAGCAGTACTTC.

The chain is built from TRBV5-6 and TRBJ1-1, with D possibly TRBD1 on 6 matching bases. The germline gives CDR1 SGHDT, CDR2 YYEEEE. The length of the CDR3 is 13 residues. V lost 0 bases and J lost 4, with 7 bases in between. CDR3 coding DNA: TGTGCCAGCAGCTTGGGAGGGGGCACTGAAGCTTTCTTT. Its protein product is CASSLGGGTEAFF.

The chain recombines TRBV2 with TRBJ1-1, with a tentative D call TRBD1 (6 bases). CDR1 and CDR2 (germline): SNHLY, FYNNEI. V was pared by 2 bases and J by 0 bases, with 10 bases between. The CDR3 is 15 residues long. This chain's CDR3 is CASSETDSVNTEAFF. In DNA, the CDR3 is TGTGCCAGCAGTGAAACGGACAGTGTGAACACTGAAGCTTTCTTT.

The chain uses TRBV28 and TRBJ1-2; TRBD1 aligns across 8 bases. This CDR3 region has 14 residues. Germline-derived CDR1 and CDR2 are MDHEN and SYDVKM. Trimming took 5 bases from V and 6 from J; bases not matched to a gene: 8. The CDR3 region is CASSRTGKRDGYTF. The DNA of the CDR3 is TGTGCCAGCAGTAGGACAGGGAAAAGAGATGGCTACACCTTC.

This clone was observed a handful of times. Other DNA sequences of this sample code for an identical CDR3. The J gene is TRBJ1-1, the V gene TRBV29-1, with a possible D match to TRBD1 (5 bases). Germline V CDR1 and CDR2: SQVTM, ANQGSEA. The CDR3 contains 12 residues. Trimming stripped 2 bases from V and 1 base from J, with 5 bases between. The CDR3 DNA reads as TGCAGCGTTGAACAGGGGAACACTGAAGCTTTCTTT. Protein product: CSVEQGNTEAFF.

This clone has only a few counts. The chain combines TRBV6-5 with TRBJ1-2; TRBD1 might be the D (6 bases). Trimming cost V 5 bases and J 8 bases, with 15 bases left between them. The CDR3 spans 13 residues. Germline V gives CDR1 MNHEY, CDR2 SVGAGI. Written as DNA, the CDR3 is TGTGCCAGCAGTAGGGGGGGCGCAGGGGGCTACACCTTC. It translates to CASSRGGAGGYTF.

The V call is TRBV28, the J call TRBJ2-3; D possibly corresponds to TRBD1 (5 bases). The CDR3 is 13 amino acids. Germline values: CDR1 MDHEN, CDR2 SYDVKM. Trimming took 10 bases from V and 0 from J, leaving 11 bases between them. The CDR3 nucleotides are TGTGCCATCACAGGAGATAGCACAGATACGCAGTATTTT. Translated: CAITGDSTDTQYF. Looking up the rest from reference TRBV28 and TRBJ2-3 gives the full variable domain: DVKVTQSSRYLVKRTGEKVFLECVQDMDHENMFWYRQDPGLGLRLIYFSYDVKMKEKGDIPEGYSVSREKKERFSLILESASTNQTSMYLCAITGDSTDTQYFGPGTRLTVL.

This clone came up once. J is TRBJ2-3 and V is TRBV10-3; D is undetermined. This CDR3 has 13 amino acids. Trimming took off 2 bases at V and 4 bases at J, with 7 bases between the two ends. The germline gives CDR1 ENHRY, CDR2 SYGVKD. CDR3 protein: CAISEGLPDTQYF. DNA of the CDR3: TGTGCCATCAGTGAGGGGCTTCCAGATACGCAGTATTTT.

The genes are TRBV2 and TRBJ2-3, with a tentative D call TRBD2 (5 bases). CDR3 length: 14 residues. Germline-derived CDR1 and CDR2 are SNHLY and FYNNEI. Trimming removed 10 bases from V and 1 base from J, with 15 bases in between. CDR3 protein: CATKLGWGTDTQYF. The CDR3 nucleotides are TGTGCCACCAAACTAGGCTGGGGCACAGATACGCAGTATTTT. The full variable domain, its missing parts supplied by reference TRBV2 and TRBJ2-3, is EPEVTQTPSHQVTQMGQEVILRCVPISNHLYFYWYRQILGQKVEFLVSFYNNEISEKSEIFDDQFSVERPDGSNFTLKIRSTKLEDSAMYFCATKLGWGTDTQYFGPGTRLTVL.

This clone was picked up one time. The chain is built from TRBV5-4 and TRBJ2-4, with a weak D call TRBD1 (5 bases). Germline V gene data show CDR1 as SGHNT and CDR2 as YYREEE (reference sequence). The length of the CDR3 is 15 residues. Trimming pared 4 bases from V and 2 bases from J, leaving 13 bases between. CDR3 DNA sequence: TGTGCCAGCAGCCCCCAAGGGGTAACCAAAAACATTCAGTACTTC. It is translated as CASSPQGVTKNIQYF.

The chain has TRBV7-2 and TRBJ1-5; the match to TRBD1 covers 8 bases. Germline CDR1 reads SGHTA; CDR2 reads FQGNSA. CDR3 length: 14 amino acids. V lost 6 bases, J lost 5 bases, and 6 bases stayed unmatched. As DNA, the CDR3 is TGTGCCAGCAGATCGACAGGGGAGGATCAGCCCCAGCATTTT. Its translation: CASRSTGEDQPQHF. Full variable domain (rest looked up from reference TRBV7-2 and TRBJ1-5): GAGVSQSPSNKVTEKGKDVELRCDPISGHTALYWYRQSLGQGLEFLIYFQGNSAPDKSGLPSDRFSAERTGGSVSTLTIQRTQQEDSAVYLCASRSTGEDQPQHFGDGTRLSIL.

The chain recombines TRBV19 with TRBJ2-3; D remains unclear. The V end lost 4 bases, the J end lost 2 bases, and 7 bases lay between the germline ends. Germline V gene sequence: CDR1 LNHDA, CDR2 SQIVND (reference sequence). The CDR3 is 13 residues long. This CDR3 reads CASSNTFTDTQYF. Written as DNA, the CDR3 is TGTGCCAGTAGTAACACATTCACAGATACGCAGTATTTT.

The chain carries TRBV6-5 and TRBJ1-5; D is unclear. V was shortened by 6 bases and J by 0 bases, with 9 bases between the two germline ends. This CDR3 contains 14 residues. From germline, CDR1 is MNHEY and CDR2 SVGAGI. CDR3 amino acids: CASSRGPSNQPQHF. The DNA of the CDR3 is TGTGCCAGCAGCCGCGGCCCTAGCAATCAGCCCCAGCATTTT.

The V and J genes are TRBV7-3 and TRBJ2-1; 7 bases are a match to TRBD1. CDR3 length equals 15 residues. The V segment lost 3 bases and the J segment 3 bases; nucleotides outside the gene matches: 5. From germline, CDR1 is SGHTA and CDR2 FQGTGA. The CDR3 DNA sequence: TGTGCCAGCAGCTTGAGAGGGGGCGACTACAATGAGCAGTTCTTC. It encodes CASSLRGGDYNEQFF.

J is TRBJ1-2 and V is TRBV2, with 8 bases fitting TRBD1. CDR1 and CDR2 (germline): SNHLY, FYNNEI. The length of the CDR3 is 13 residues. V was pared by 6 bases and J by 7 bases, with 7 bases of the junction left unmatched. This CDR3 is CASRRTGFGGYTF. DNA of the CDR3: TGTGCCAGCAGACGGACAGGGTTTGGTGGCTACACCTTC.

The rearrangement uses TRBV30 and TRBJ1-5; 10 nucleotides align to TRBD1. After removal of 2 bases from V and 8 bases from J, the junction contained 9 bases not matched to a gene. This CDR3 comprises 15 residues. Germline CDR1 is GTSNPN and CDR2 is SVGIG (reference sequence). This chain's CDR3 is CAWSTRDRGGEPQHF. The CDR3 bases are TGTGCCTGGAGTACCCGGGACAGGGGAGGCGAGCCCCAGCATTTT. The whole variable domain, filled in from reference TRBV30 and TRBJ1-5, reads SQTIHQWPATLVQPVGSPLSLECTVEGTSNPNLYWYRQAAGRGLQLLFYSVGIGQISSEVPQNLSASRPQDRQFILSSKKLLLSDSGFYLCAWSTRDRGGEPQHFGDGTRLSIL.

V gene TRBV7-7 combines with J gene TRBJ2-2; no clear D. The CDR3 loop spans 13 amino acids. The V end lost 1 base, the J end lost 7 bases, and 7 bases lay between the germline ends. Germline V lookup: CDR1 SSHAT, CDR2 FNYEAQ (reference sequence). The CDR3 loop is CASSLDPGGELFF. The CDR3 DNA is TGTGCCAGCAGCTTAGATCCGGGCGGGGAGCTGTTTTTT.

This chain links TRBV2 with TRBJ2-1, with TRBD2 identical over 9 bases. Losses at the gene ends were 6 bases for V and 2 bases for J; bases not matched to a gene: 5. The CDR3 extends over 15 amino acids. Germline V lookup: CDR1 SNHLY, CDR2 FYNNEI. The CDR3 protein is CASRPLAGPYNEQFF. DNA for the CDR3: TGTGCCAGCAGACCCCTAGCGGGGCCCTACAATGAGCAGTTCTTC. The entire variable domain, with the rest obtained from reference TRBV2 and TRBJ2-1, is as follows: EPEVTQTPSHQVTQMGQEVILRCVPISNHLYFYWYRQILGQKVEFLVSFYNNEISEKSEIFDDQFSVERPDGSNFTLKIRSTKLEDSAMYFCASRPLAGPYNEQFFGPGTRLTVL.

The DNA of the CDR3 is TGTGCCAGCAGTCTCGACAGGGCGGATGGCTACACCTTC. This codes for CASSLDRADGYTF. V is TRBV6-1 and J is TRBJ1-2; 7 bases are shared with TRBD1. The length of the CDR3 is 13 residues. CDR1 MNHNS and CDR2 SASEGT come from the germline V gene. Germline trimming cut 5 bases from V and 6 bases from J; bases unmatched to any gene: 6.